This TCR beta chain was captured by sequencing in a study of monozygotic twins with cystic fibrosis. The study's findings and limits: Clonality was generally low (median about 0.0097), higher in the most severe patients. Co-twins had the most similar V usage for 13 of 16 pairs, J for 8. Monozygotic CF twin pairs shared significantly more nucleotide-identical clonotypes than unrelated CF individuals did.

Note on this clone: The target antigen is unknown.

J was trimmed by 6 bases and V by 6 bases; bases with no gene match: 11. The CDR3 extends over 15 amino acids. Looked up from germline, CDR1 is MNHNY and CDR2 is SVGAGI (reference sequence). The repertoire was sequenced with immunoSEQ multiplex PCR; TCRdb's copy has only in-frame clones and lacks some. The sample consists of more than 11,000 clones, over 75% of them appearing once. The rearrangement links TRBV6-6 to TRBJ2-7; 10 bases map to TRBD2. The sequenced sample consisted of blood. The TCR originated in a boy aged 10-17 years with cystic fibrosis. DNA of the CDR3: TGTGCCAGCAGCCCCCGTCTAGCGGGAGTAATCGAGCAGTACTTC. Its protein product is CASSPRLAGVIEQYF.